Included here is one T cell receptor beta chain sequence, with context. Sequencing was performed with immunoSEQ multiplex PCR; in TCRdb, only in-frame clones are kept and a portion is missing. The top ten clones hold under 2% of a sample with around 250,000 clones, more than 75% of them seen once. Enrollees, roughly 18 to 90 years old, lived in 25 or so US areas. Allocation to cohorts depended on clinical history reported by the participants. These data are taken from a study of blood T cell repertoires in COVID-19. Study as a whole: PBMCs, B-cell-depleted T cells, or T cells provided the cDNA or gDNA that made up the material.

This TCR came from a woman in her fifties or sixties who had recovered from COVID-19. Specimen: PBMCs or T cells enriched from blood (not recorded which).

DNA of the CDR3: TGTGCCAGCAGCTTAACGGCAGGGGGAAATTCACCCCTCCACTTT. Translation: CASSLTAGGNSPLHF. This chain uses TRBV7-8 with TRBJ1-6, with 7 bases identical to TRBD1. Germline loops: CDR1 SGHVS, CDR2 FQNEAQ. Trimming took 2 bases from V and 7 from J; bases not matched to a gene: 5. CDR3 length equals 15 residues. Full variable domain (rest looked up from reference TRBV7-8 and TRBJ1-6): GAGVSQSPRYKVAKRGQDVALRCDPISGHVSLFWYQQALGQGPEFLTYFQNEAQLDKSGLPSDRFFAERPEGSVSTLKIQRTQQEDSAVYLCASSLTAGGNSPLHFGNGTRLTVT.